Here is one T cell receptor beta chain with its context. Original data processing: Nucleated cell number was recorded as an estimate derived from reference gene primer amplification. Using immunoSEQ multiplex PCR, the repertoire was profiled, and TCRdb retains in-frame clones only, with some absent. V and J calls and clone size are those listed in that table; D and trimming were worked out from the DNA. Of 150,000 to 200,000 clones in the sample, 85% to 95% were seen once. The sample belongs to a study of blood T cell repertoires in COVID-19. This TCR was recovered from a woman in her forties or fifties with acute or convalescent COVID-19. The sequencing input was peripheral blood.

The CDR3, as DNA: TGTGCCAGCAGCGCCAGTCGGGGGGCAGGAGAGACCCAGTACTTC. This gives the protein CASSASRGAGETQYF. This rearrangement joins TRBV27 to TRBJ2-5; possible D gene TRBD2, 7 bases. This CDR3 spans 15 amino acids. V dropped 6 bases and J dropped 4 bases, with 18 bases sitting between them. Germline V lookup: CDR1 MNHEY, CDR2 SMNVEV (reference sequence).